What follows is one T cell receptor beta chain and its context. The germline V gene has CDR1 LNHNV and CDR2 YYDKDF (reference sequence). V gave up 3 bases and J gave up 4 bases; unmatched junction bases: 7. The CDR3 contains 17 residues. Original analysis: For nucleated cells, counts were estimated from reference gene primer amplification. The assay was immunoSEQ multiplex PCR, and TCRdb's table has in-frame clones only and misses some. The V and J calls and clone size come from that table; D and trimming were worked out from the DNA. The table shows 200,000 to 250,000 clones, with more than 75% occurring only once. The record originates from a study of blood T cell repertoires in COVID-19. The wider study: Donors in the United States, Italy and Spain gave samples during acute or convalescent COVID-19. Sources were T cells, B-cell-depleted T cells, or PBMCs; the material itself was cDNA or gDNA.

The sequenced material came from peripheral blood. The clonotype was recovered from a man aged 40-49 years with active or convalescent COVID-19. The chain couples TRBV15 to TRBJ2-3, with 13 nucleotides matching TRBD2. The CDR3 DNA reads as TGTGCCACCAGCAGCCGGACTAGCGGGAGTCTAGCAGATACGCAGTATTTT. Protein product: CATSSRTSGSLADTQYF.